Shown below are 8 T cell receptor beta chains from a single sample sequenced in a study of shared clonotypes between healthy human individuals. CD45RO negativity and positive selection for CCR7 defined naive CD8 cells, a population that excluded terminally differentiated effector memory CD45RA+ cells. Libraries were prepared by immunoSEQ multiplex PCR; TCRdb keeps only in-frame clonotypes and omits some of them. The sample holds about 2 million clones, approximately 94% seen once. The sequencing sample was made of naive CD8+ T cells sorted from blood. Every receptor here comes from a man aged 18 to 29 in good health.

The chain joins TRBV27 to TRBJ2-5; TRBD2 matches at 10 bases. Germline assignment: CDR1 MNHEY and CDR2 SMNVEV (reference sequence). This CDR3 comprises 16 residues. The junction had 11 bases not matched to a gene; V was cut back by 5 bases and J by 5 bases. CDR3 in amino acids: CASSRHRLAGDETQYF. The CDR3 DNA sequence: TGTGCCAGCAGTCGACACCGGCTAGCGGGAGATGAGACCCAGTACTTC.

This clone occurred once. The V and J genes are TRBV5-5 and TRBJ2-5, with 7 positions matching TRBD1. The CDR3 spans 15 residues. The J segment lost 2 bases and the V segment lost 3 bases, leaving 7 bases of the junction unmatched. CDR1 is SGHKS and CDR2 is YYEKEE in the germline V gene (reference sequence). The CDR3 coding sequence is TGTGCCAGCAGCTCCTGGACAGGAACACAAGAGACCCAGTACTTC. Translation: CASSSWTGTQETQYF.

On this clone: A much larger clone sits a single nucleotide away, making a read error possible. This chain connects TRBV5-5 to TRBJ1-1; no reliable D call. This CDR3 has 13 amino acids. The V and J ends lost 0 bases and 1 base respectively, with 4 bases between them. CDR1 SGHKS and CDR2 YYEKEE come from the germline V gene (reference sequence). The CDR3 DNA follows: TGTGCCAGCAGCTTGGAGGGGAACACTGAAGCTTTCTTT. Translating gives CASSLEGNTEAFF.

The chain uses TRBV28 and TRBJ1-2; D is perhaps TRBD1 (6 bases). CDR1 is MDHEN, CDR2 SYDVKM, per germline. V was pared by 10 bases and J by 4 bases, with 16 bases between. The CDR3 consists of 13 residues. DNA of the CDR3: TGTGCCATATACAGGAGGGGGGTCTATGGCTACACCTTC. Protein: CAIYRRGVYGYTF.

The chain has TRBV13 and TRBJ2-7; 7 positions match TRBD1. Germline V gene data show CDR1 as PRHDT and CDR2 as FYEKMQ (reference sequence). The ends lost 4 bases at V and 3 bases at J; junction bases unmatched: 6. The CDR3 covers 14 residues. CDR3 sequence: CASSSGTAFYEQYF. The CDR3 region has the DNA TGTGCCAGCAGCTCCGGGACAGCGTTCTACGAGCAGTACTTC.

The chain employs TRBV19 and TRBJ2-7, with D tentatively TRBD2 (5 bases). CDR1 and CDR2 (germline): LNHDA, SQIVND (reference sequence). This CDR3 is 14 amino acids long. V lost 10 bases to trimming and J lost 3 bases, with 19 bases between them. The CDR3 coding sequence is TGTGCCACCCAGCCGGGCCTCGGAGGCTACGAGCAGTACTTC. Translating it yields CATQPGLGGYEQYF.

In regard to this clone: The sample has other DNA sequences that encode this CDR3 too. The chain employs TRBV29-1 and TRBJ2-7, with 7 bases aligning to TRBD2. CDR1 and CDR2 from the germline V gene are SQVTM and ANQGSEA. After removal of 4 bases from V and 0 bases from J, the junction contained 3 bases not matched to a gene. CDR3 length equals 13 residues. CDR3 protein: CSVGGGSSYEQYF. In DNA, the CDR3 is TGCAGCGTTGGGGGCGGGAGCTCCTACGAGCAGTACTTC.

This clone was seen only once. CDR3 protein: CASSQPGLEYEQYF. The CDR3 coding sequence is TGTGCCAGCAGCCAACCGGGACTCGAGTACGAGCAGTACTTC. V gene TRBV7-2 combines with J gene TRBJ2-7; weak D call: TRBD2 (6 bases). V was shortened by 5 bases and J by 4 bases, with 15 bases between the two germline ends. CDR3 length equals 14 residues. CDR1 and CDR2 (germline): SGHTA, FQGNSA.